This T cell receptor beta chain appears in the sequencing data of a study of patients and donors after allogeneic stem cell transplantation. TCRdb recomputed calls from the RT-PCR reads with MiXCR, one row per CDR3 protein. The table records about 31,000 distinct CDR3 sequences, almost 7% of them present only once. Trimming left V 2 bases short and J 4 bases short, with 12 bases between. In germline, CDR1 is SGHAT, CDR2 FQNNGV. The length of the CDR3 is 15 residues. What was sequenced was blood, either unsorted or a sorted T cell fraction (not recorded which). This sequence joins TRBV11-2 and TRBJ2-1; D is undetermined. The sequence derives from a human donor who was either an allogeneic HSCT recipient or a stem cell or donor lymphocyte infusion donor (not recorded which). It is not recorded whose cells these are; they may come from a transplant donor. The CDR3 sequence is CASSLTLVRYNEQFF. The CDR3 coding sequence is TGTGCCAGCAGCTTAACATTAGTCAGGTACAATGAGCAGTTCTTC.